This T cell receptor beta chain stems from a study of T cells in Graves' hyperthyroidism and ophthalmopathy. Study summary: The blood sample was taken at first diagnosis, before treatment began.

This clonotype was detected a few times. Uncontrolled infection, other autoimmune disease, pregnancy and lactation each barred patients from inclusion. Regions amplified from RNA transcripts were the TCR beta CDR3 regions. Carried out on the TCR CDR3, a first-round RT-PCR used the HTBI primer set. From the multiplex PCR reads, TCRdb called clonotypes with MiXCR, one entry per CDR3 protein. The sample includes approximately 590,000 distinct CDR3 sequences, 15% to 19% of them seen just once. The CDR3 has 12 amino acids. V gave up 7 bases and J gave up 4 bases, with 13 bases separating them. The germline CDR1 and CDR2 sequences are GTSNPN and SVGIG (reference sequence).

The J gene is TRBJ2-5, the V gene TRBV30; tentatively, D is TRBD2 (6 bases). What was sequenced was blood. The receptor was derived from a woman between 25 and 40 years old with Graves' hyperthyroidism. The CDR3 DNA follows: TGTGCCTACGGGGGAGCTGTAGAGACCCAGTACTTC. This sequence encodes CAYGGAVETQYF.